This TCR beta chain was sequenced during a study of regulatory T cells in long-lasting Graves disease. The TCR beta library used iRepertoire HTBI primers with Arm-PCR amplification of CDR3. In TCRdb, the multiplex PCR reads were re-called with MiXCR into one record per CDR3 protein. This table has a few hundred thousand distinct CDR3 sequences, 20% to 25% appearing once. This CDR3 contains 15 residues. With 1 base removed from V and 2 bases from J, the gap between germline ends came to 10 bases. Germline V lookup: CDR1 SGHTA, CDR2 FQGNSA. The time point is: persistent/refractory GD, antithyroid drugs over 5 years with positive TRAb. From RNA extracted from PBMCs, the TCR library was made.

Sequencing used peripheral blood mononuclear cells (PBMCs), obtained when the disease was refractory, from a patient treated with antithyroid drugs. The rearrangement links TRBV7-2 to TRBJ2-3, with no clear D. The sequence derives from a female donor with Graves disease. The CDR3 DNA reads as TGTGCCAGCAGCTTAGTGGGTTCAGACACAGATACGCAGTATTTT. Residues: CASSLVGSDTDTQYF.